The rows below give T cell receptor beta chains drawn from one sample of a study of shared clonotypes between healthy human individuals. Repertoires were generated with immunoSEQ multiplex PCR, while TCRdb's copy carries only in-frame clones and drops some. The sample includes about 2.4 million clones, over 85% of them seen just once. Sequencing was performed on naive CD4+ T cells sorted from blood. These receptors came from a man aged 18 to 30 in good health. Each CDR3 is given with its conserved first and last residue. Each record gives: V gene, clone size, D gene, J gene, CDR3 DNA, CDR3 protein. A D gene is named only where the DNA matches it firmly. Expanded clones get a size class; other rows say once, few or many, or leave the size out.

v_call: TRBV30
clone_size: .
d_call: .
j_call: TRBJ1-4
cdr3_nt: TGTGCCTGGAGTGTACAGGGTCAGGGATACGAAAAACTGTTTTTT
cdr3_aa: CAWSVQGQGYEKLFF

v_call: TRBV10-3
clone_size: .
d_call: .
j_call: TRBJ2-2
cdr3_nt: TGTGCCATCAGCAGTACGGCCACCGGGGAGCTGTTTTTT
cdr3_aa: CAISSTATGELFF

v_call: TRBV10-1
clone_size: .
d_call: TRBD1
j_call: TRBJ1-1
cdr3_nt: TGCGCCAGCAGTGGGGACAGGAGCACTGAAGCTTTCTTT
cdr3_aa: CASSGDRSTEAFF

v_call: TRBV28
clone_size: .
d_call: .
j_call: TRBJ1-1
cdr3_nt: TGTGCCAGCAGTTTAGGCACAGGGCGAGGAGCTGAAGCTTTCTTT
cdr3_aa: CASSLGTGRGAEAFF

v_call: TRBV30
clone_size: .
d_call: .
j_call: TRBJ1-2
cdr3_nt: TGTGCCTGGAGTACAGCCCGCTATGGCTACACCTTC
cdr3_aa: CAWSTARYGYTF

v_call: TRBV29-1
clone_size: .
d_call: .
j_call: TRBJ2-7
cdr3_nt: TGCAGCGTTGAAGTCCAGGGAGGCTACGAGCAGTACTTC
cdr3_aa: CSVEVQGGYEQYF

v_call: TRBV30
clone_size: .
d_call: .
j_call: TRBJ1-6
cdr3_nt: TGTGCCTGGAGGAGCTCCTATAATTCACCCCTCCACTTT
cdr3_aa: CAWRSSYNSPLHF

v_call: TRBV28
clone_size: .
d_call: TRBD1
j_call: TRBJ1-2
cdr3_nt: TGTGCCAGCAAACAGGCCGGGACAGGCAACTATGGCTACACCTTC
cdr3_aa: CASKQAGTGNYGYTF

v_call: TRBV11-2
clone_size: .
d_call: TRBD2
j_call: TRBJ2-2
cdr3_nt: TGTGCCAGCAGCTTACGGAGCGGGAGGGCCGCCGGGGAGCTGTTTTTT
cdr3_aa: CASSLRSGRAAGELFF

v_call: TRBV23-1
clone_size: .
d_call: .
j_call: TRBJ2-7
cdr3_nt: TGCGCCAGCAGTCCGTTTGGGGGGCGGGTCCCCCAGGCGTCCTACGAGCAGTACTTC
cdr3_aa: CASSPFGGRVPQASYEQYF

v_call: TRBV6-1
clone_size: once
d_call: .
j_call: TRBJ2-4
cdr3_nt: TGTGCCAGCAGTGAATTTGGGGGGGGCGGGTCCAAAAACATTCAGTACTTC
cdr3_aa: CASSEFGGGGSKNIQYF

v_call: TRBV27
clone_size: .
d_call: .
j_call: TRBJ1-1
cdr3_nt: TGTGCCAGCAGAAACAAAGGGACTTTCCCGGGTGCTGAAGCTTTCTTT
cdr3_aa: CASRNKGTFPGAEAFF

v_call: TRBV5-1
clone_size: .
d_call: .
j_call: TRBJ2-6
cdr3_nt: TGCGCCAGCAGCTTGGACGGCTACTCTGGGGCCAACGTCCTGACTTTC
cdr3_aa: CASSLDGYSGANVLTF

v_call: TRBV7-8
clone_size: .
d_call: TRBD1
j_call: TRBJ1-2
cdr3_nt: TGTGCCAGCAGCTTAGGGCCCCAGGGGGCGCATGGCTACACCTTC
cdr3_aa: CASSLGPQGAHGYTF

v_call: TRBV5-4
clone_size: .
d_call: .
j_call: TRBJ2-3
cdr3_nt: TGTGCCAGCAGCCTCGTCACAGATACGCAGTATTTT
cdr3_aa: CASSLVTDTQYF

v_call: TRBV28
clone_size: .
d_call: .
j_call: TRBJ1-2
cdr3_nt: TGTGCCAGCAGTTTAAGGGCAGACTATGGCTACACCTTC
cdr3_aa: CASSLRADYGYTF

v_call: TRBV19
clone_size: .
d_call: TRBD2
j_call: TRBJ2-3
cdr3_nt: TGTGCCAGTAGTATAGGACTAGCTAATTCAGATACGCAGTATTTT
cdr3_aa: CASSIGLANSDTQYF

v_call: TRBV10-3
clone_size: .
d_call: .
j_call: TRBJ2-7
cdr3_nt: TGTGCCATCAGTGAGGCACCTTCAGTGGGTAATGACGAGCAGTACTTC
cdr3_aa: CAISEAPSVGNDEQYF

v_call: TRBV9
clone_size: once
d_call: .
j_call: TRBJ2-5
cdr3_nt: TGTGCCAGCAGCTCCGCAGGGAACGGGGAGACCCAGTACTTC
cdr3_aa: CASSSAGNGETQYF

v_call: TRBV7-2
clone_size: .
d_call: .
j_call: TRBJ1-5
cdr3_nt: TGTGCCAGCAGCTTAGGGCCGTTTAGCAATCAGCCCCAGCATTTT
cdr3_aa: CASSLGPFSNQPQHF

v_call: TRBV5-1
clone_size: once
d_call: TRBD1
j_call: TRBJ1-1
cdr3_nt: TGCGCCAGCAGCCCCGACAGGGCGTTTAGCACTGAAGCTTTCTTT
cdr3_aa: CASSPDRAFSTEAFF

v_call: TRBV7-9
clone_size: .
d_call: .
j_call: TRBJ1-4
cdr3_nt: TGTGCCGCGGGACGGTCTGACGAAAAACTGTTTTTT
cdr3_aa: CAAGRSDEKLFF

v_call: TRBV7-8
clone_size: .
d_call: TRBD1
j_call: TRBJ2-7
cdr3_nt: TGTGCCAGCAGCATACTTCCGGGACAGGGGTACGAGCAGTACTTC
cdr3_aa: CASSILPGQGYEQYF

v_call: TRBV19
clone_size: .
d_call: TRBD2
j_call: TRBJ2-5
cdr3_nt: TGTGCCAGTAGCCCCGGACTAGCCCCTGGGACCCAGTACTTC
cdr3_aa: CASSPGLAPGTQYF

v_call: TRBV29-1
clone_size: .
d_call: .
j_call: TRBJ2-3
cdr3_nt: TGCAGCGAGATGGACGGGCCCCCACTTTTCCCGCAGTATTTT
cdr3_aa: CSEMDGPPLFPQYF

v_call: TRBV7-6
clone_size: .
d_call: TRBD2
j_call: TRBJ2-3
cdr3_nt: TGTGCCAGCAGCTCAGCGGGAGGGCCGGGAGATACGCAGTATTTT
cdr3_aa: CASSSAGGPGDTQYF

v_call: TRBV6-5
clone_size: .
d_call: .
j_call: TRBJ2-7
cdr3_nt: TGTGCCAGCAGTTACTCGGTACAGGGAAGGAACGAGCAGTACTTC
cdr3_aa: CASSYSVQGRNEQYF

v_call: TRBV30
clone_size: .
d_call: TRBD2
j_call: TRBJ2-1
cdr3_nt: TGTGCCTGGAGTCACTTTCGACCGGGACTAGCGGGAGAGAATGAGCAGTTCTTC
cdr3_aa: CAWSHFRPGLAGENEQFF

v_call: TRBV7-2
clone_size: .
d_call: .
j_call: TRBJ2-2
cdr3_nt: TGTGCCAGCAGCTTATTGGACCGGATGGCCGGGGAGCTGTTTTTT
cdr3_aa: CASSLLDRMAGELFF

v_call: TRBV11-3
clone_size: .
d_call: .
j_call: TRBJ1-1
cdr3_nt: TGTGCCAGCAGCTTAGATTCTTTGGGACGGGAGGCTTTCTTT
cdr3_aa: CASSLDSLGREAFF

v_call: TRBV7-2
clone_size: .
d_call: .
j_call: TRBJ2-7
cdr3_nt: TGTGCCAGCAGCTTAATCTCTTACGAGCAGTACTTC
cdr3_aa: CASSLISYEQYF

v_call: TRBV11-2
clone_size: .
d_call: TRBD1
j_call: TRBJ2-7
cdr3_nt: TGTGCCAGCAGCTCCCCCCGACAGGGGTCCTACGAGCAGTACTTC
cdr3_aa: CASSSPRQGSYEQYF

v_call: TRBV7-2
clone_size: .
d_call: TRBD2
j_call: TRBJ2-5
cdr3_nt: TGTGCCAGCAGCTTAGGGGGACTAGCGGGAGGAGCGGGAGAGACCCAGTACTTC
cdr3_aa: CASSLGGLAGGAGETQYF

v_call: TRBV6-5
clone_size: .
d_call: TRBD2
j_call: TRBJ2-4
cdr3_nt: TGTGCCAGCAGTTCCGGGAGGGGGGGAAACATTCAGTACTTC
cdr3_aa: CASSSGRGGNIQYF

v_call: TRBV5-6
clone_size: .
d_call: TRBD2
j_call: TRBJ2-3
cdr3_nt: TGTGCCAGCAGCTTGGTAAGAGCGGGACCCGGGGCAGATACGCAGTATTTT
cdr3_aa: CASSLVRAGPGADTQYF

v_call: TRBV11-3
clone_size: .
d_call: TRBD2
j_call: TRBJ2-3
cdr3_nt: TGTGCCAGCAGCTTAGGCTTGACTAGCGGGGGCACAGATACGCAGTATTTT
cdr3_aa: CASSLGLTSGGTDTQYF

v_call: TRBV5-5
clone_size: .
d_call: .
j_call: TRBJ2-7
cdr3_nt: TGTGCCAGCAGCAATCCTGACACCTACGAGCAGTACTTC
cdr3_aa: CASSNPDTYEQYF

v_call: TRBV14
clone_size: .
d_call: TRBD2
j_call: TRBJ2-6
cdr3_nt: TGTGCCAGCAGCCAGGTTGGACTAGCGGTCTCCTCTGGGGCCAACGTCCTGACTTTC
cdr3_aa: CASSQVGLAVSSGANVLTF

v_call: TRBV6-6
clone_size: .
d_call: .
j_call: TRBJ2-1
cdr3_nt: TGTGCCAGCACGGGGCAAATTGAGCAGTTCTTC
cdr3_aa: CASTGQIEQFF

v_call: TRBV4-3
clone_size: .
d_call: .
j_call: TRBJ2-1
cdr3_nt: TGCGCCAGCAGCCAAACTCTCCCCGATGCGGGGGCTAGTAAAGAATACAATGAGCAGTTCTTC
cdr3_aa: CASSQTLPDAGASKEYNEQFF

v_call: TRBV28
clone_size: once
d_call: .
j_call: TRBJ2-7
cdr3_nt: TGTGCCAGCAGTTTGGCTGGAAGCCACGAGCAGTACTTC
cdr3_aa: CASSLAGSHEQYF

v_call: TRBV7-9
clone_size: .
d_call: .
j_call: TRBJ2-6
cdr3_nt: TGTGCCAGCAGCCCACGCGTAGAGGGTTCTGGGGCCAACGTCCTGACTTTC
cdr3_aa: CASSPRVEGSGANVLTF

v_call: TRBV9
clone_size: .
d_call: .
j_call: TRBJ1-2
cdr3_nt: TGTGCCAGCAGCGTAGAGGGTCAGGAAGGCTATGGCTACACCTTC
cdr3_aa: CASSVEGQEGYGYTF

v_call: TRBV7-2
clone_size: .
d_call: TRBD2
j_call: TRBJ2-2
cdr3_nt: TGTGCCAGCAGCTTAGCGGGACTAGCGGGAGCCGGGGAGCTGTTTTTT
cdr3_aa: CASSLAGLAGAGELFF

v_call: TRBV7-2
clone_size: .
d_call: .
j_call: TRBJ2-5
cdr3_nt: TGTGCCAGCAGCTTACAGGTGAAGGAGACCCAGTACTTC
cdr3_aa: CASSLQVKETQYF

v_call: TRBV5-1
clone_size: .
d_call: .
j_call: TRBJ1-6
cdr3_nt: TGCGCCAGCAGCTCTCCCCCCGGGACCGGGGATAATTCACCCCTCCACTTT
cdr3_aa: CASSSPPGTGDNSPLHF

v_call: TRBV7-8
clone_size: .
d_call: .
j_call: TRBJ1-6
cdr3_nt: TGTGCCAGCAGCCGGAGGGCGATTGGGCATTCACCCCTCCACTTT
cdr3_aa: CASSRRAIGHSPLHF

v_call: TRBV5-5
clone_size: .
d_call: TRBD2
j_call: TRBJ2-5
cdr3_nt: TGTGCCAGCAGCCCTAGCGGGAGGGCCCAAGAGACCCAGTACTTC
cdr3_aa: CASSPSGRAQETQYF

v_call: TRBV5-6
clone_size: .
d_call: .
j_call: TRBJ2-5
cdr3_nt: TGTGCCAGCAGCTTGCAACGATCGCTAGAGACCCAGTACTTC
cdr3_aa: CASSLQRSLETQYF

v_call: TRBV5-1
clone_size: .
d_call: .
j_call: TRBJ2-6
cdr3_nt: TGCGCCAGCAGCTTGTCGAGTCTCTCTGGGGCCAACGTCCTGACTTTC
cdr3_aa: CASSLSSLSGANVLTF

v_call: TRBV18
clone_size: .
d_call: .
j_call: TRBJ1-1
cdr3_nt: TGTGCCAGCTCACCACCTCCAGGTTGGAACACTGAAGCTTTCTTT
cdr3_aa: CASSPPPGWNTEAFF

v_call: TRBV10-3
clone_size: .
d_call: TRBD1
j_call: TRBJ2-7
cdr3_nt: TGTGCCATCAGTGAGTCTGTGCCGGGACAGGGCCAGGGCGAGCAGTACTTC
cdr3_aa: CAISESVPGQGQGEQYF

v_call: TRBV5-1
clone_size: once
d_call: TRBD1
j_call: TRBJ2-1
cdr3_nt: TGCGCCAGCAGCTCAATACAGGGGAATGGTGAGCAGTTCTTC
cdr3_aa: CASSSIQGNGEQFF

v_call: TRBV19
clone_size: .
d_call: .
j_call: TRBJ1-1
cdr3_nt: TGTGCCAGTAGTTCGCGGACAGAACCCGAAGCTTTCTTT
cdr3_aa: CASSSRTEPEAFF

v_call: TRBV4-3
clone_size: .
d_call: TRBD1
j_call: TRBJ1-4
cdr3_nt: TGCGCCAGCAGCCAAGACCGAGGGGGACAGTTTAATGAAAAACTGTTTTTT
cdr3_aa: CASSQDRGGQFNEKLFF

v_call: TRBV7-8
clone_size: .
d_call: .
j_call: TRBJ1-2
cdr3_nt: TGTGCCAGCAGCTTATTAATGGGGGGGAACTATGGCTACACCTTC
cdr3_aa: CASSLLMGGNYGYTF

v_call: TRBV29-1
clone_size: .
d_call: .
j_call: TRBJ2-5
cdr3_nt: TGCAGCGTTGCGGATGAGGACAGAACCCAGGAGACCCAGTACTTC
cdr3_aa: CSVADEDRTQETQYF

v_call: TRBV30
clone_size: .
d_call: .
j_call: TRBJ2-4
cdr3_nt: TGTGCCTGGAGTGTTTACTCTTTGAAAAACATTCAGTACTTC
cdr3_aa: CAWSVYSLKNIQYF

v_call: TRBV7-2
clone_size: .
d_call: .
j_call: TRBJ1-1
cdr3_nt: TGTGCCAGCAGCTTGGGAGGGGCAGTAAACACTGAAGCTTTCTTT
cdr3_aa: CASSLGGAVNTEAFF

v_call: TRBV15
clone_size: once
d_call: .
j_call: TRBJ1-4
cdr3_nt: TGTGCCACCAGCAGGGGTTCCTTGGGGGCAACTAATGAAAAACTGTTTTTT
cdr3_aa: CATSRGSLGATNEKLFF